The 16 T cell receptor beta chains listed next were all sequenced from one sample in a study of blood T cell repertoires in COVID-19. TCRdb's copy holds only in-frame clones and misses some; the assay was immunoSEQ multiplex PCR. The sample records some 320,000 clones, approximately 90% being singletons. The sample was peripheral blood. The receptor source for this set is a woman in her thirties who had recovered from COVID-19.

The chain couples TRBV27 to TRBJ2-7; the D gene is possibly TRBD1 (5 bases). Germline V lookup: CDR1 MNHEY, CDR2 SMNVEV (reference sequence). Trimming cost V 5 bases and J 0 bases, with 14 bases left between them. The CDR3 extends over 15 amino acids. The DNA of the CDR3 is TGTGCCAGCAGTCCCAACAGGATTAGCTCCTACGAGCAGTACTTC. It specifies CASSPNRISSYEQYF.

The chain links TRBV2 to TRBJ1-2, with a weak D call TRBD1 (5 bases). Trimming took off 5 bases at V and 6 bases at J, with 13 bases between the two ends. The germline V gene has CDR1 SNHLY and CDR2 FYNNEI. The CDR3 has 13 amino acids. CDR3: CASSKEGADGYTF. The CDR3 DNA sequence: TGTGCCAGCAGTAAAGAAGGGGCGGATGGCTACACCTTC. The complete variable domain, with remaining parts taken from reference TRBV2 and TRBJ1-2, reads EPEVTQTPSHQVTQMGQEVILRCVPISNHLYFYWYRQILGQKVEFLVSFYNNEISEKSEIFDDQFSVERPDGSNFTLKIRSTKLEDSAMYFCASSKEGADGYTFGSGTRLTVV.

The chain carries TRBV3-1 (or the pseudogene TRBV3-2) and TRBJ2-1; 9 bases align to TRBD2. The CDR3 consists of 16 residues. The germline CDR1 and CDR2 sequences are LGHDT and YNNKEL (reference sequence). J gave up 8 bases and V 3 bases, and 11 bases lay outside the gene matches. This CDR3 reads CASSQGNSGGGDEQFF. DNA of the CDR3: TGTGCCAGCAGCCAGGGGAATAGCGGGGGCGGGGATGAGCAGTTCTTC.

J is TRBJ2-7 and V is TRBV7-3, with 8 nucleotides matching TRBD1. This CDR3 is built from 16 residues. Looked up from germline, CDR1 is SGHTA and CDR2 is FQGTGA. The V gene end was trimmed by 0 bases and the J gene end by 3 bases; junction bases not matched to a gene: 7. CDR3 DNA: TGTGCCAGCAGCTTAACGGGGGGACAGGAACACTACGAGCAGTACTTC. This translates into CASSLTGGQEHYEQYF.

This clone has a single count. V and J are TRBV5-5 and TRBJ1-6, with TRBD1 identical over 9 bases. This CDR3 contains 16 residues. From germline, CDR1 is SGHKS and CDR2 YYEKEE (reference sequence). The V and J ends lost 3 bases and 3 bases, in that order; junction bases with no gene match: 4. Here the CDR3 reads CASSWTGVVYNSPLHF. The DNA for the CDR3 is TGTGCCAGCAGCTGGACAGGGGTAGTCTATAATTCACCCCTCCACTTT.

The gene calls are TRBV7-9 and TRBJ2-5; maybe TRBD2 (5 bases). V was shortened by 2 bases and J by 1 base, with 11 bases between the two germline ends. Per germline, CDR1 SEHNR and CDR2 FQNEAQ (reference sequence). The CDR3 has 15 residues. CDR3 bases: TGTGCCAGCAGCTTACTGCGGGTAACCCAAGAGACCCAGTACTTC. Amino acids: CASSLLRVTQETQYF.

This chain uses TRBV10-3 with TRBJ2-2, with 8 bases lining up with TRBD1. The CDR3 has 12 residues. The junction had 2 bases not matched to a gene; V was cut back by 7 bases and J by 7 bases. From germline, CDR1 is ENHRY and CDR2 SYGVKD. The CDR3: CAITGGHGELFF. The CDR3 nucleotides read TGTGCCATCACAGGGGGCCACGGGGAGCTGTTTTTT.

The DNA of the CDR3 is TGTGCCAGCAGCCGCCGGAGACGGAGCTCCTATAATTCACCCCTCCACTTT. It is translated as CASSRRRRSSYNSPLHF. The chain is built from TRBV5-6 and TRBJ1-6; D unresolved. Per germline, CDR1 SGHDT and CDR2 YYEEEE. This CDR3 has 17 amino acids. V was clipped by 4 bases and J by 0 bases, with 14 bases between them.

This CDR3 is CSATGTANTGELFF. The DNA for the CDR3 is TGCAGCGCTACCGGGACAGCGAACACCGGGGAGCTGTTTTTT. This chain connects TRBV29-1 to TRBJ2-2, with TRBD1 identical over 7 bases. Germline V gene lookup returns CDR1 SQVTM and CDR2 ANQGSEA. V was pared by 7 bases and J by 0 bases, with 5 bases of the junction left unmatched. The CDR3 runs to 14 residues.

The CDR3 DNA reads TGTGCCAGCAGTGAATACAGCTACAATGAGCAGTTCTTC. Translated, it gives CASSEYSYNEQFF. J is TRBJ2-1 and V is TRBV6-1; D gene unclear. V lost 2 bases and J 3 bases, leaving 5 bases between the germline ends. Germline loops: CDR1 MNHNS, CDR2 SASEGT. CDR3 length: 13 residues.

The rearrangement joins TRBV7-9 to TRBJ1-1, with a possible D match to TRBD1 (6 bases). Trimming removed 6 bases from V and 1 base from J, with 12 bases in between. The V gene's germline CDR1 is SEHNR and CDR2 FQNEAQ (reference sequence). CDR3 length: 14 residues. The CDR3 region is CASRNRAGNTEAFF. Here the CDR3 DNA reads TGTGCCAGCAGGAACAGGGCCGGGAACACTGAAGCTTTCTTT.

This chain connects TRBV3-1 (or the pseudogene TRBV3-2) to TRBJ1-1; D gene unclear. CDR3 length equals 15 residues. Germline V lookup: CDR1 LGHDT, CDR2 YNNKEL (reference sequence). The germline V and J ends were trimmed by 2 bases and 0 bases, with 10 bases remaining between them. CDR3 sequence (DNA): TGTGCCAGCAGCCAAAGGAGCGATATGAACACTGAAGCTTTCTTT. It yields the protein CASSQRSDMNTEAFF.

The gene calls are TRBV7-9 and TRBJ1-4; D perhaps matches TRBD1 (5 bases). Germline assignment: CDR1 SEHNR and CDR2 FQNEAQ (reference sequence). The CDR3 spans 14 residues. V lost 1 base to trimming and J lost 10 bases, with 13 bases between them. The CDR3 DNA sequence: TGTGCCAGCAGCTTAGGGCAGGGAATCGGAAAACTGTTTTTT. It yields the protein CASSLGQGIGKLFF.

The chain joins TRBV18 to TRBJ2-4; possible D gene TRBD1, 6 bases. Per germline, CDR1 KGHSH and CDR2 LQKENI. Trimming pared 5 bases from V and 0 bases from J, leaving 14 bases between. The CDR3 runs 16 residues. The chain's CDR3 is CASSSRTAPAKNIQYF. DNA for the CDR3: TGTGCCAGCTCATCCCGGACAGCGCCAGCCAAAAACATTCAGTACTTC.

The chain employs TRBV6-1 and TRBJ2-5; 8 bases line up with TRBD2. V was pared by 1 base and J by 7 bases, with 14 bases of the junction left unmatched. Germline V gene data show CDR1 as MNHNS and CDR2 as SASEGT. CDR3 size: 17 residues. The CDR3 region has the DNA TGTGCCAGCAGTGAAGAGGTTAGCGGGGCCTTAAGGGGGACCCAGTACTTC. It is translated as CASSEEVSGALRGTQYF.

The rearrangement links TRBV19 to TRBJ2-3; 7 bases line up with TRBD1. Germline CDR1 and CDR2: LNHDA and SQIVND (reference sequence). The CDR3 spans 14 residues. V shed 5 bases, J shed 6 bases, and the junction held 8 bases outside the gene matches. CDR3 protein: CASSPRQGSDTQYF. The CDR3 DNA follows: TGTGCCAGTAGTCCCAGACAGGGATCGGATACGCAGTATTTT.